This T cell receptor (beta chain) is drawn from a study of shared clonotypes between healthy human individuals. The wider study: Three plates were used per donor for CD4 naive, three for CD4 memory, two for CD8 naive and one for CD8 memory.

The CDR3 covers 15 residues. V shed 3 bases and J 7 bases; nucleotides not matched to a gene: 9. In germline, CDR1 is SGHTA, CDR2 FQGTGA. Over several immunoSEQ plates, each subset's genomic DNA was distributed in even portions. The protocol was immunoSEQ multiplex PCR, while the TCRdb copy is restricted to in-frame clones and leaves out a portion. The sample holds approximately 2,000,000 clones; around 92% are singletons and the top ten take 0.3% to 0.4%. Donors were Caucasian adults residing in Nashville, Tennessee, USA. Naive CD4+ cells were CD45RA-selected; the remaining cells were memory. The TCR sequence derives from a man aged 18-30 years in good health. Some clones in this sample may be carry-over from other donors' samples. Sequencing was performed on naive CD4+ T cells from PBMCs. Subset described: CD45RA+ positively selected. The chain uses TRBV7-3 and TRBJ2-1, with TRBD2 matching 7 bases. The CDR3 protein is CASSFDGGRGNEQFF. Written as DNA, the CDR3 is TGTGCCAGCAGCTTTGACGGCGGGAGAGGGAATGAGCAGTTCTTC.